These T cell receptor beta chains were read from a single sample in a study of T cell responses to AZD1222 COVID-19 vaccine. Produced via immunoSEQ multiplex PCR; TCRdb's table is partial and in-frame only. The table has 150,000 or so clones, 80% to 95% seen once. The sample in question was peripheral blood, obtained 28 days after the second AZD1222 dose. Receptors were obtained from an adult who received the AZD1222 COVID-19 vaccine. Both conserved end residues are part of each CDR3. Each record gives: D gene, V gene, J gene, clone size, CDR3 protein, CDR3 DNA. D genes are given only for firm matches. The listing skips clone size in some rows; elsewhere it reads once, few, many or a size class.

D: -
V: TRBV2
J: TRBJ2-5
size: -
CDR3: CASRRRQETQYF
DNA: TGTGCCAGCAGGAGGCGTCAAGAGACCCAGTACTTC

D: -
V: TRBV6-5
J: TRBJ1-1
size: -
CDR3: CASARMNTEAFF
DNA: TGTGCCAGCGCTAGAATGAACACTGAAGCTTTCTTT

D: TRBD1
V: TRBV27
J: TRBJ2-3
size: -
CDR3: CASSPKQGATDTQYF
DNA: TGTGCCAGCAGTCCAAAACAGGGGGCTACAGATACGCAGTATTTT

D: TRBD2
V: TRBV15
J: TRBJ2-7
size: -
CDR3: CATSRLAGSVYEQYF
DNA: TGTGCCACCAGCAGATTAGCGGGAAGCGTCTACGAGCAGTACTTC

D: -
V: TRBV4-1
J: TRBJ1-2
size: -
CDR3: CASSRGRDVGGYGYTF
DNA: TGCGCCAGCAGCCGAGGCCGGGACGTCGGCGGGTATGGCTACACCTTC

D: TRBD1
V: TRBV29-1
J: TRBJ1-1
size: -
CDR3: CSGQGAGTEAFF
DNA: TGCAGCGGACAGGGGGCAGGCACTGAAGCTTTCTTT

D: -
V: TRBV30
J: TRBJ1-3
size: -
CDR3: CAWSAQFFSGNTIYF
DNA: TGTGCCTGGAGTGCCCAGTTCTTCTCTGGAAACACCATATATTTT

D: TRBD2
V: TRBV15
J: TRBJ2-1
size: -
CDR3: CATSRPGTSPSNEQFF
DNA: TGTGCCACCAGCAGACCCGGGACTAGCCCCAGCAATGAGCAGTTCTTC

D: -
V: TRBV28
J: TRBJ1-5
size: -
CDR3: CASSPGALSNQPQHF
DNA: TGTGCCAGCAGTCCAGGGGCCCTTAGCAATCAGCCCCAGCATTTT

D: -
V: TRBV6-5
J: TRBJ2-5
size: -
CDR3: CASSYSAGALVETQYF
DNA: TGTGCCAGCAGTTACTCGGCAGGGGCACTTGTAGAGACCCAGTACTTC

D: TRBD1
V: TRBV7-3
J: TRBJ2-7
size: -
CDR3: CASSLTRPGGQSPYEQYF
DNA: TGTGCCAGCAGCTTAACCAGACCAGGGGGTCAATCCCCTTACGAGCAGTACTTC

D: -
V: TRBV5-6
J: TRBJ2-2
size: -
CDR3: CASSLLSHTGELFF
DNA: TGTGCCAGCAGCTTGCTAAGTCACACCGGGGAGCTGTTTTTT

D: TRBD1
V: TRBV13
J: TRBJ2-3
size: -
CDR3: CASSFGQGNTDTQYF
DNA: TGTGCCAGCAGCTTTGGACAGGGGAACACAGATACGCAGTATTTT

D: -
V: TRBV4-2
J: TRBJ1-4
size: -
CDR3: CASSQGQGREKLFF
DNA: TGTGCCAGCAGCCAAGGGCAGGGTCGGGAAAAACTGTTTTTT

D: -
V: TRBV6-1
J: TRBJ1-5
size: -
CDR3: CASSEQAGAQPQHF
DNA: TGTGCCAGCAGTGAACAGGCGGGGGCTCAGCCCCAGCATTTT

D: -
V: TRBV5-1
J: TRBJ2-5
size: -
CDR3: CASSLSGLYQETQYF
DNA: TGCGCCAGCAGCCTCAGCGGATTGTACCAAGAGACCCAGTACTTC

D: -
V: TRBV15
J: TRBJ2-1
size: -
CDR3: CATSRARAGPTHNEQFF
DNA: TGTGCCACCAGCAGAGCGAGGGCGGGACCAACCCATAATGAGCAGTTCTTC

D: -
V: TRBV5-4
J: TRBJ1-2
size: -
CDR3: CASSLGGTDYGYTF
DNA: TGTGCCAGCAGCTTGGGGGGGACGGACTATGGCTACACCTTC

D: -
V: TRBV28
J: TRBJ1-5
size: -
CDR3: CASRSQGLNQPQHF
DNA: TGTGCCAGCAGGAGCCAGGGTCTGAATCAGCCCCAGCATTTT

D: -
V: TRBV6-1
J: TRBJ1-1
size: few
CDR3: CASSENLERKNTEAFF
DNA: TGTGCCAGCAGTGAAAACCTGGAGAGGAAGAACACTGAAGCTTTCTTT

D: -
V: TRBV6-5
J: TRBJ2-1
size: -
CDR3: CASILAFSYNEQFF
DNA: TGTGCCAGCATCTTAGCGTTTTCCTACAATGAGCAGTTCTTC

D: TRBD1
V: TRBV3-1/TRBV3-2
J: TRBJ2-2
size: -
CDR3: CASSQTGTGSTGELFF
DNA: TGTGCCAGCAGCCAAACCGGGACAGGGAGCACCGGGGAGCTGTTTTTT

D: TRBD2
V: TRBV28
J: TRBJ2-3
size: -
CDR3: CASSFLAGGADTQYF
DNA: TGTGCCAGCAGTTTCCTAGCGGGAGGGGCAGATACGCAGTATTTT

D: -
V: TRBV7-9
J: TRBJ1-2
size: few
CDR3: CASSSLDRNIYGYTF
DNA: TGTGCCAGCAGCTCCCTGGACAGAAATATCTATGGCTACACCTTC

D: TRBD1
V: TRBV2
J: TRBJ1-5
size: -
CDR3: CASSRGQGNQPQHF
DNA: TGTGCCAGCAGCCGGGGACAGGGAAATCAGCCCCAGCATTTT

D: -
V: TRBV6-5
J: TRBJ2-7
size: -
CDR3: CASKSPRVPSLEQYF
DNA: TGTGCCAGCAAATCCCCCAGGGTCCCCTCCCTCGAGCAGTACTTC

D: -
V: TRBV6-6
J: TRBJ1-2
size: -
CDR3: CASAPAGVYGYTF
DNA: TGTGCCAGCGCCCCGGCGGGGGTTTATGGCTACACCTTC

D: -
V: TRBV10-2
J: TRBJ1-1
size: -
CDR3: CASSAIGRRDTEAFF
DNA: TGCGCCAGCAGTGCCATTGGCAGGAGGGACACTGAAGCTTTCTTT

D: -
V: TRBV11-2
J: TRBJ2-5
size: -
CDR3: CASSFSGLETQYF
DNA: TGTGCCAGCAGCTTTTCAGGGTTGGAGACCCAGTACTTC

D: TRBD2
V: TRBV6-1
J: TRBJ2-1
size: once
CDR3: CASSGGTSGRAVYNEQFF
DNA: TGTGCCAGCAGTGGGGGGACTAGCGGGAGGGCCGTCTACAATGAGCAGTTCTTC

D: -
V: TRBV6-6
J: TRBJ1-2
size: -
CDR3: CASSYSEGANYGYTF
DNA: TGTGCCAGCAGTTACTCGGAAGGTGCTAACTATGGCTACACCTTC

D: -
V: TRBV6-6
J: TRBJ2-7
size: -
CDR3: CASGGSYEQYF
DNA: TGTGCCAGCGGCGGATCCTACGAGCAGTACTTC

D: -
V: TRBV28
J: TRBJ2-7
size: once
CDR3: CASSLSGALSEQYF
DNA: TGTGCCAGCAGTTTGTCGGGAGCGCTTAGCGAGCAGTACTTC

D: -
V: TRBV24-1
J: TRBJ2-1
size: -
CDR3: CATSEYRSEQFF
DNA: TGTGCCACCAGTGAGTACAGGAGTGAGCAGTTCTTC

D: -
V: TRBV21-1
J: TRBJ2-5
size: -
CDR3: CASSARTEQETQYF
DNA: TGTGCCAGCAGCGCTCGGACGGAACAAGAGACCCAGTACTTC

D: -
V: TRBV7-2
J: TRBJ2-1
size: -
CDR3: CASSLGVSAGEQFF
DNA: TGTGCCAGCAGCTTGGGGGTATCGGCAGGGGAGCAGTTCTTC

D: TRBD2
V: TRBV5-1
J: TRBJ2-1
size: -
CDR3: CASSFGTSGRVGYNEQFF
DNA: TGCGCCAGCAGCTTTGGGACTAGCGGGAGGGTGGGGTACAATGAGCAGTTCTTC

D: -
V: TRBV5-1
J: TRBJ2-5
size: once
CDR3: CASSSRTYQETQYF
DNA: TGCGCCAGCAGCTCCCGGACGTATCAAGAGACCCAGTACTTC

D: TRBD1
V: TRBV4-2
J: TRBJ1-3
size: -
CDR3: CASSQGQGASGNTIYF
DNA: TGTGCCAGCAGCCAAGGACAGGGGGCCTCTGGAAACACCATATATTTT

D: -
V: TRBV28
J: TRBJ1-1
size: -
CDR3: CASRDTWNTEAFF
DNA: TGTGCCAGCAGGGACACTTGGAACACTGAAGCTTTCTTT

D: -
V: TRBV7-2
J: TRBJ2-3
size: -
CDR3: CASSSVDTQYF
DNA: TGTGCCAGCAGTTCTGTTGATACGCAGTATTTT

D: -
V: TRBV29-1
J: TRBJ1-1
size: -
CDR3: CSVGGYMNTEAFF
DNA: TGCAGCGTGGGGGGATACATGAACACTGAAGCTTTCTTT

D: -
V: TRBV5-1
J: TRBJ2-2
size: -
CDR3: CASSLSLVRETGELFF
DNA: TGCGCCAGCTCTCTGTCCCTGGTCAGAGAAACCGGGGAGCTGTTTTTT

D: -
V: TRBV19
J: TRBJ2-7
size: few
CDR3: CASRDSVDEQYF
DNA: TGTGCCAGTAGGGACTCTGTCGACGAGCAGTACTTC

D: TRBD2
V: TRBV2
J: TRBJ2-5
size: -
CDR3: CASLRKLAILETQYF
DNA: TGTGCCAGCTTGAGAAAACTAGCGATTTTAGAGACCCAGTACTTC

D: -
V: TRBV7-9
J: TRBJ1-5
size: -
CDR3: CASSLGAQPQHF
DNA: TGTGCCAGCAGCTTGGGGGCTCAGCCCCAGCATTTT

D: TRBD1
V: TRBV6-2/TRBV6-3
J: TRBJ1-1
size: -
CDR3: CASSRTGAAFF
DNA: TGTGCCAGCAGCCGTACAGGGGCCGCTTTCTTT

D: -
V: TRBV5-6
J: TRBJ1-1
size: -
CDR3: CASSDVSLNTEAFF
DNA: TGTGCCAGCAGCGACGTCTCCTTGAACACTGAAGCTTTCTTT